This TCR beta chain is from a study of PD-1 blockade in classical Hodgkin lymphoma. The germline V and J ends were trimmed by 1 base and 6 bases, with 8 bases remaining between them. The CDR3 extends over 13 amino acids. CDR1 and CDR2 from the germline V gene are MGHRA and YSYEKL. TCRdb's table, derived via immunoSEQ multiplex PCR, lists solely in-frame clones and lacks some. The sample includes 90,000 to 100,000 clones, approximately 80% seen only once; the top ten take around 17%. The patients all showed relapse after autologous stem cell transplantation, while their brentuximab vedotin exposure varied. Best responses fell into complete response, partial response or progressive disease.

This TCR was sampled from a human donor with classical Hodgkin lymphoma. Here the sequenced sample was peripheral blood mononuclear cells (PBMCs), taken before the second cycle of nivolumab. The chain joins TRBV4-1 to TRBJ2-3, with no clear D. The CDR3 nucleotides read TGCGCCAGCAGCCAAGGTTTTGGGGATACGCAGTATTTT. It translates to CASSQGFGDTQYF.